This T cell receptor (beta chain) was documented in a study of preoperative IRX-2 immunotherapy in early breast cancer (dated by TCRdb to between 2017 and 2020). What this sample's treatment or condition label stands for: preoperative locoregional IRX-2 cytokine immunotherapy. The samples were obtained from a phase Ib study that tested preoperative, locoregional IRX-2 cytokine immunotherapy designed to prime immune responses. Donors were patients with early-stage breast cancer who received IRX-2 before surgery. Worth noting for this clone: This receptor's antigen is unknown. No base quality values were provided; no much bigger clone lies one nucleotide off.

The germline V gene specifies KGHSH as CDR1 and LQKENI as CDR2. Trimmed from V: 3 bases; trimmed from J: 6 bases; junction bases lacking a gene match: 0. The CDR3 covers 14 residues, taking in both the cysteine and the phenylalanine. CDR3 DNA is the only sequence kept; it has 42 bases, read in frame from the first base. The library relied on the immunoSEQ multiplex PCR assay. TCRdb took over this immuneACCESS table, retaining in-frame rearrangements with V and J assigned. Such tables are incomplete; in checked studies, under half of the missing clones stem from an unresolved V gene, and the remainder is unexplained. The sample profile shows under 40,000 clones; nearly 95% of them were found once. In total, the top ten clones hold nearly 6.5% of the sample.

The TCR was taken from a human donor with breast cancer. Recombination joined TRBV18 with TRBJ1-6; TRBD1 aligns with 9 central bases. The specimen was taken from a patient treated with IRX-2 immunotherapy. This receptor has the CDR3 CASSPDRGNSPLHF. The DNA sequence is as follows: TGTGCCAGCTCACCGGACAGGGGTAATTCACCCCTCCACTTT.